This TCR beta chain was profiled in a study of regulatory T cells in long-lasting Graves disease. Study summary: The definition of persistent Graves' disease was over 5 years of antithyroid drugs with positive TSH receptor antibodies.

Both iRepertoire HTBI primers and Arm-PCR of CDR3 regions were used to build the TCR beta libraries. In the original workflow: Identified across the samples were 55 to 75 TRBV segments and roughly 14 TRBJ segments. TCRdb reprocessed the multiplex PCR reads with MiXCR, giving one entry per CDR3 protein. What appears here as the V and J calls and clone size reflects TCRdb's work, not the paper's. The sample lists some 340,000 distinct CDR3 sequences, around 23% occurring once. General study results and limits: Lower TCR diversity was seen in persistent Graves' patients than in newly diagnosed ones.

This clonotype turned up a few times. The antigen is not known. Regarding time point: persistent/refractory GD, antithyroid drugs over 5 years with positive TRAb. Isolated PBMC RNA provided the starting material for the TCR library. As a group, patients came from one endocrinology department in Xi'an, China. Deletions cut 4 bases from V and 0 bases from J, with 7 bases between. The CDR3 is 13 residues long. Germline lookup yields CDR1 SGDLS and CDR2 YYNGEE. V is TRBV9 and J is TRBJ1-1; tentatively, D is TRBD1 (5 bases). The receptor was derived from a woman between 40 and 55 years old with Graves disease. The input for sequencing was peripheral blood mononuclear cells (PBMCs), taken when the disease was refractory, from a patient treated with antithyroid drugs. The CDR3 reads CASSKGMNTEAFF. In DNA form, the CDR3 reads TGTGCCAGCAGCAAGGGGATGAACACTGAAGCTTTCTTT.